Listed here are 13 T cell receptor beta chains from one sample, sequenced in a study of shared clonotypes between healthy human individuals. As defined, naive CD8 cells were CD45RO-negative and positively selected for CCR7, with terminally differentiated effector memory CD45RA+ cells excluded. Profiled with immunoSEQ multiplex PCR; TCRdb holds only in-frame clones, not every one. The sample lists 1.5 million to 2.5 million clones, roughly 95% occurring once. Sequencing input: naive CD8+ T cells sorted from blood. The receptors were gathered from a man younger than 35 in good health.

This chain connects TRBV19 to TRBJ1-2; no clear D gene. This CDR3 region has 14 residues. V was trimmed by 8 bases and J by 7 bases, leaving 20 bases between them. Germline loops: CDR1 LNHDA, CDR2 SQIVND (reference sequence). The CDR3 reads CASSTVPDGFGYTF. The CDR3 DNA is TGTGCCAGTTCAACAGTCCCCGATGGATTTGGCTACACCTTC.

The rearrangement joins TRBV4-2 to TRBJ1-1; D is ambiguous. Germline V gives CDR1 LGHNA, CDR2 YNFKEQ. There are 13 residues in the CDR3. V lost 1 base, J lost 6 bases, and 9 bases lay in between. The CDR3 nucleotides read TGTGCCAGCAGCCAAGGAGGTAGTTCTGAAGCTTTCTTT. As protein: CASSQGGSSEAFF.

This clone was seen only once. The same CDR3 is also encoded by other DNA sequences in this sample. J is TRBJ1-1 and V is TRBV11-2; D gene uncertain. This CDR3 is built from 13 residues. Germline loops: CDR1 SGHAT, CDR2 FQNNGV. V dropped 0 bases and J dropped 1 base, with 3 bases sitting between them. The CDR3 protein is CASSLDPNTEAFF. The CDR3 nucleotides are TGTGCCAGCAGCTTAGACCCGAACACTGAAGCTTTCTTT.

This rearrangement joins TRBV9 to TRBJ2-2, with TRBD1 as a possible D gene (5 bases). CDR3 length: 14 amino acids. Germline CDR1 SGDLS, CDR2 YYNGEE. Trimming removed 5 bases from V and 3 bases from J, with 11 bases in between. CDR3 in amino acids: CASSGQGYTGELFF. CDR3 nucleotides: TGTGCCAGCAGTGGACAAGGATACACCGGGGAGCTGTTTTTT.

Details on this clone: Compared with germline, one end of the junction differs, possibly owing to a read error. The chain has TRBV7-7 and TRBJ2-1; possibly TRBD2 for D (6 bases). This CDR3 has 14 amino acids. Germline V gene data show CDR1 as SSHAT and CDR2 as FNYEAQ (reference sequence). DNA of the CDR3: TGTGCTAGCAGCCCCCTTGGAGGGCTCAATGAGCAGTTCTTC. Residues: CASSPLGGLNEQFF.

Of note for this clone: Within the sample, other DNA sequences also encode this same CDR3. This rearrangement joins TRBV4-1 to TRBJ2-7; 7 nucleotides line up with TRBD1. The CDR3 has 15 residues. V was clipped by 1 base and J by 1 base; unmatched bases: 4. Germline-derived CDR1 and CDR2 are MGHRA and YSYEKL. The CDR3 protein is CASSQGQGLSYEQYF. The CDR3 nucleotides are TGCGCCAGCAGCCAAGGACAGGGTTTATCCTACGAGCAGTACTTC.

This clone appeared a few times. The same CDR3 also results from other DNA sequences found in this sample. The CDR3 coding sequence is TGTGCCAGCAGTGAAGCGCTAGGGATGAACACTGAAGCTTTCTTT. Its translation is CASSEALGMNTEAFF. The rearrangement uses TRBV6-1 and TRBJ1-1; D uncertain. Trimming cost V 0 bases and J 0 bases, with 8 bases left between them. The CDR3 has 15 residues. Germline V gene sequence: CDR1 MNHNS, CDR2 SASEGT.

Remarks on this clone: The sample holds other DNA sequences that translate to the same CDR3. V usage is TRBV2 and J usage is TRBJ2-7; D is perhaps TRBD2 (6 bases). The germline V gene has CDR1 SNHLY and CDR2 FYNNEI. CDR3 size: 14 residues. Trimming stripped 1 base from V and 2 bases from J, with 9 bases between. The CDR3 here is CASSEGGETYEQYF. CDR3 nucleotide sequence: TGTGCCAGCAGTGAAGGGGGGGAGACCTACGAGCAGTACTTC.

This clone was picked up one time. The chain couples TRBV5-4 to TRBJ2-2, with a tentative D call TRBD2 (6 bases). V was cut by 2 bases and J by 3 bases, with 8 bases left in between. Germline loops: CDR1 SGHNT, CDR2 YYREEE (reference sequence). The CDR3 runs 14 residues. CDR3 sequence (DNA): TGTGCCAGCAGCTTAGTAGCGGACACCGGGGAGCTGTTTTTT. It specifies CASSLVADTGELFF.

About this clone itself: In the same sample, other DNA sequences code for this CDR3. The rearrangement links TRBV25-1 to TRBJ2-1; D remains unclear. V gave up 2 bases and J gave up 5 bases, with 4 bases separating them. This CDR3 region has 12 residues. The V gene's germline CDR1 is MGHDK and CDR2 SYGVNS. The CDR3 DNA is TGTGCCAGCAGTGAAGGCGACAATGAGCAGTTCTTC. It codes for CASSEGDNEQFF.

The chain recombines TRBV11-3 with TRBJ2-4, with D maybe TRBD1 (5 bases). Germline V gene data show CDR1 as SGHNT and CDR2 as YENEEA. The CDR3 totals 16 residues. Trimming stripped 5 bases from V and 0 bases from J, with 14 bases between. CDR3 DNA: TGTGCCAGCAGCAAAGGGGATTCATTAGCCAAAAACATTCAGTACTTC. It specifies CASSKGDSLAKNIQYF.

The chain links TRBV7-9 to TRBJ2-7; D gene uncertain. Germline lookup yields CDR1 SEHNR and CDR2 FQNEAQ (reference sequence). This CDR3 has 14 amino acids. The V end was cut by 7 bases, the J end by 3 bases, with 16 bases between. The CDR3 DNA sequence: TGTGCCAGCACTCTGGGGTTGGAAAACTACGAGCAGTACTTC. Its translation is CASTLGLENYEQYF.

This clone was observed a single time. The rearrangement joins TRBV28 to TRBJ2-7, with D unresolved. V lost 5 bases and J lost 6, with 11 bases in between. The CDR3 contains 12 residues. CDR1 and CDR2 (germline): MDHEN, SYDVKM. The CDR3 protein is CASSVRMSEQYF. The CDR3 DNA reads as TGTGCCAGCAGTGTCCGGATGTCCGAGCAGTACTTC. The full variable domain, with the rest looked up from reference TRBV28 and TRBJ2-7, is DVKVTQSSRYLVKRTGEKVFLECVQDMDHENMFWYRQDPGLGLRLIYFSYDVKMKEKGDIPEGYSVSREKKERFSLILESASTNQTSMYLCASSVRMSEQYFGPGTRLTVT.